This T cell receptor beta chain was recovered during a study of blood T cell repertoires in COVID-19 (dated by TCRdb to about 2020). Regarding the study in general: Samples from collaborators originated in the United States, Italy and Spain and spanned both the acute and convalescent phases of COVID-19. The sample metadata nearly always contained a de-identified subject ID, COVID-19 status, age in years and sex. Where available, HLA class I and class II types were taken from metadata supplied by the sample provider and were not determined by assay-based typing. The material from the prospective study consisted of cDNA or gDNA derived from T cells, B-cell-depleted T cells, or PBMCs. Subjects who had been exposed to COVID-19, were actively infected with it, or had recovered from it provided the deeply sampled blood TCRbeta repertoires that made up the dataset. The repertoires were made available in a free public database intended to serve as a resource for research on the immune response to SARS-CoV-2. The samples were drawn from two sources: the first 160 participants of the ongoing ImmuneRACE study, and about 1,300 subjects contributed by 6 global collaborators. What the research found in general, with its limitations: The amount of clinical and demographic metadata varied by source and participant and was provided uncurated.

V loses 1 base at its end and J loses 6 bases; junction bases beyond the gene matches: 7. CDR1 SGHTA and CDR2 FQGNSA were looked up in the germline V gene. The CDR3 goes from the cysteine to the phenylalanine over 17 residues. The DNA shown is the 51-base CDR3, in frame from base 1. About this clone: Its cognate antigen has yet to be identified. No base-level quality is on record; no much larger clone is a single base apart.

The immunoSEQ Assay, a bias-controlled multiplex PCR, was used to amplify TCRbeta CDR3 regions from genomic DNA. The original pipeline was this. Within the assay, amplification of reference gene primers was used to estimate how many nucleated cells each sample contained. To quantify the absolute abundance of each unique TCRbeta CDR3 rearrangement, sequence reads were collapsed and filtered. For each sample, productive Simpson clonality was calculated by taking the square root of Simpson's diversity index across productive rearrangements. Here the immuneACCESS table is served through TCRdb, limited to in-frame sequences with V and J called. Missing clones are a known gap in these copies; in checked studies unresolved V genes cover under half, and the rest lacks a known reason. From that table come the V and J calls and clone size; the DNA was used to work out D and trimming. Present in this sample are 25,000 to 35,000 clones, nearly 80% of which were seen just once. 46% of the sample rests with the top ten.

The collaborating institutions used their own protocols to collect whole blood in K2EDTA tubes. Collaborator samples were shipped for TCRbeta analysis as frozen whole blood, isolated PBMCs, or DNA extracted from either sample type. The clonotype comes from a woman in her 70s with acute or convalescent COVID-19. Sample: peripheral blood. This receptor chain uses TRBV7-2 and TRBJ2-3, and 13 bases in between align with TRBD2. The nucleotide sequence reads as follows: TGTGCCAGCAGCTTAGATGGACTAGCGGGAGTAAGGGATACGCAGTATTTT. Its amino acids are CASSLDGLAGVRDTQYF.